The next 24 T cell receptor beta chains were all read from a single sample in a study of graft-versus-host responses after intestinal transplantation. Sequencing was performed with immunoSEQ multiplex PCR; in TCRdb, only in-frame clones are kept and a portion is missing. Of some 80,000 clones listed, approximately 90% were seen once; the top ten hold 7.6%. Their antigen targets remain unknown. The sequenced sample was unstimulated CD8+ T cells sorted from spleen or lymph node cells, obtained before transplant. These receptors all stem from a human donor who was the organ donor for an intestinal transplant.

The rearrangement joins TRBV7-9 to TRBJ2-4, with TRBD1 matching 8 bases. V lost 5 bases to trimming and J lost 0 bases; unmatched junction nucleotides: 6. Germline loops: CDR1 SEHNR, CDR2 FQNEAQ (reference sequence). The CDR3 totals 16 residues. CDR3 sequence: CASSAIDRGAKNIQYF. The DNA for the CDR3 is TGTGCCAGCAGCGCAATAGACAGGGGAGCCAAAAACATTCAGTACTTC.

V gene TRBV27 combines with J gene TRBJ1-1, with 8 bases lining up with TRBD1. The CDR3 extends over 16 amino acids. Trimming at V came to 5 bases and at J to 4 bases, leaving 12 bases not matched to a gene. CDR1 and CDR2 from the germline V gene are MNHEY and SMNVEV (reference sequence). The CDR3 is CASSRDTPTGATEAFF. CDR3 in DNA: TGTGCCAGCAGTCGCGATACCCCGACAGGGGCCACTGAAGCTTTCTTT.

CDR3 bases: TGCGCCAGCAGCTTGGTGACGGGAGTGTCCTACGAGCAGTACTTC. It translates to CASSLVTGVSYEQYF. V gene TRBV5-1 combines with J gene TRBJ2-7; tentatively, D is TRBD2 (6 bases). Trimming left V 0 bases short and J 1 base short, with 11 bases between. The germline V gene encodes CDR1 SGHRS and CDR2 YFSETQ. The CDR3 is 15 amino acids.

This chain joins TRBV9 and TRBJ2-1; TRBD1 agrees at 8 bases. With 3 bases clipped from V and 6 bases from J, the junction kept 5 bases outside the gene matches. CDR1 is SGDLS, CDR2 YYNGEE, per germline. There are 14 residues in the CDR3. The CDR3 sequence: CASSAGTGSNEQFF. The CDR3 bases are TGTGCCAGCAGCGCCGGGACAGGAAGCAATGAGCAGTTCTTC.

The chain couples TRBV5-1 to TRBJ2-1; 7 bases align to TRBD2. CDR1 is SGHRS and CDR2 is YFSETQ in the germline V gene. The CDR3 spans 16 residues. With V trimmed by 0 bases and J by 2 bases, 5 bases remained unmatched. CDR3 residues: CASSLGASGPYNEQFF. The CDR3 coding sequence is TGCGCCAGCAGCTTGGGGGCTAGCGGCCCCTACAATGAGCAGTTCTTC.

This chain connects TRBV19 to TRBJ1-1, with TRBD1 as a possible D gene (6 bases). Deletions cut 7 bases from V and 7 bases from J, with 22 bases between. Germline assignment: CDR1 LNHDA and CDR2 SQIVND (reference sequence). The CDR3 is made up of 15 amino acids. The CDR3 nucleotides are TGTGCCAGTAAAAACTGGGGCGGGGGGCCGGATGAAGCTTTCTTT. Its protein is CASKNWGGGPDEAFF.

The V call is TRBV5-8, the J call TRBJ2-3; D is unresolved. The CDR3 has 18 residues. V was clipped by 0 bases and J by 2 bases, with 19 bases between them. The germline V gene encodes CDR1 SGHTS and CDR2 YDEGEE. The CDR3 is CASSLVILLPSTTDTQYF. For the CDR3, the DNA is TGTGCCAGCAGCTTGGTTATCCTTCTTCCCTCAACCACAGATACGCAGTATTTT.

This chain joins TRBV20-1 and TRBJ1-3; D call uncertain. The CDR3 is 11 residues long. V was cut by 3 bases and J by 9 bases, with 9 bases left in between. Germline V gene lookup returns CDR1 DFQATT and CDR2 SNEGSKA (reference sequence). CDR3 in DNA: TGCAGTGCTAGGCGGGTTGGCACCATATATTTT. Its protein product is CSARRVGTIYF.

The rearrangement links TRBV7-2 to TRBJ2-7; D not certain. CDR3 length equals 13 residues. Germline V gene data show CDR1 as SGHTA and CDR2 as FQGNSA. V was pared by 0 bases and J by 2 bases, with 5 bases between. The CDR3 spells CASSLALPYEQYF. CDR3 sequence (DNA): TGTGCCAGCAGCTTAGCTCTCCCCTACGAGCAGTACTTC. Drawing the rest from reference TRBV7-2 and TRBJ2-7, the complete variable domain is GAGVSQSPSNKVTEKGKDVELRCDPISGHTALYWYRQSLGQGLEFLIYFQGNSAPDKSGLPSDRFSAERTGGSVSTLTIQRTQQEDSAVYLCASSLALPYEQYFGPGTRLTVT.

V gene TRBV9 combines with J gene TRBJ2-2; TRBD1 agrees at 8 bases. Germline V CDR1 and CDR2: SGDLS, YYNGEE. This CDR3 contains 17 residues. The J segment lost 4 bases and the V segment lost 4 bases, leaving 12 bases of the junction unmatched. CDR3 nucleotides: TGTGCCAGCAGCCAACCTCCCGCAGGGGGCTTCACCGGGGAGCTGTTTTTT. Protein product: CASSQPPAGGFTGELFF.

The chain recombines TRBV2 with TRBJ2-3; D is possibly TRBD1 (6 bases). Germline V gives CDR1 SNHLY, CDR2 FYNNEI. Between the trimmed V and J ends, which lost 1 base and 5 bases, there was a span of 19 bases. CDR3 length equals 17 residues. The CDR3 spells CASSEGSAQGSVDTQYF. Written as DNA, the CDR3 is TGTGCCAGCAGTGAAGGCTCGGCGCAGGGGTCGGTAGATACGCAGTATTTT.

The V and J genes are TRBV5-1 and TRBJ2-5; TRBD2 matches at 7 bases. CDR1 and CDR2 (germline): SGHRS, YFSETQ. With 3 bases clipped from V and 1 base from J, the junction kept 12 bases outside the gene matches. CDR3 size: 17 residues. The CDR3 is CASSSALRGLSQETQYF. CDR3 in DNA: TGCGCCAGCAGCTCCGCCCTGCGGGGGTTGAGCCAAGAGACCCAGTACTTC.

V gene TRBV7-9 combines with J gene TRBJ2-1; 8 bases are a match to TRBD1. This CDR3 spans 16 amino acids. Trimming cost V 5 bases and J 2 bases; bases outside gene matches: 8. CDR1 is SEHNR and CDR2 is FQNEAQ in the germline V gene (reference sequence). The chain's CDR3 is CASSENRGSPYNEQFF. Written as DNA, the CDR3 is TGTGCCAGCAGCGAAAACAGGGGGAGTCCCTACAATGAGCAGTTCTTC. The variable domain in full, completed from reference TRBV7-9 and TRBJ2-1, reads DTGVSQNPRHKITKRGQNVTFRCDPISEHNRLYWYRQTLGQGPEFLTYFQNEAQLEKSRLLSDRFSAERPKGSFSTLEIQRTEQGDSAMYLCASSENRGSPYNEQFFGPGTRLTVL.

The rearrangement joins TRBV27 to TRBJ1-2, with D possibly being TRBD1 (6 bases). CDR1 and CDR2 from the germline V gene are MNHEY and SMNVEV (reference sequence). The germline V and J ends were trimmed by 2 bases and 7 bases, with 11 bases remaining between them. The length of the CDR3 is 13 residues. The CDR3 here is CASSLNRAGGYTF. The CDR3 nucleotides are TGTGCCAGCAGTTTAAACAGGGCGGGTGGCTACACCTTC.

J is TRBJ2-7 and V is TRBV6-5, with D unclear. The germline V gene encodes CDR1 MNHEY and CDR2 SVGAGI. The CDR3 is made up of 12 amino acids. V was trimmed by 2 bases and J by 2 bases, leaving 4 bases between them. CDR3 sequence: CASSYDPYEQYF. The DNA for the CDR3 is TGTGCCAGCAGTTACGATCCCTACGAGCAGTACTTC.

The chain links TRBV7-8 to TRBJ2-1, with a tentative D call TRBD1 (6 bases). Between the trimmed V and J ends, which lost 5 bases and 2 bases, there was a span of 13 bases. The CDR3 extends over 15 amino acids. Germline V lookup: CDR1 SGHVS, CDR2 FQNEAQ. The CDR3 protein is CASSLTGSTYNEQFF. Here the CDR3 DNA reads TGTGCCAGCAGCCTAACAGGGTCCACCTACAATGAGCAGTTCTTC.

The rearrangement links TRBV12-5 to TRBJ2-7; tentative D call: TRBD1 (6 bases). Trimming pared 4 bases from V and 4 bases from J, leaving 14 bases between. The CDR3 spans 14 residues. Germline CDR1 reads LGHNT; CDR2 reads FRNRAP. The CDR3 is CASGYMGASYEQYF. CDR3 bases: TGTGCTAGTGGTTATATGGGGGCATCTTACGAGCAGTACTTC. Based on the CDR3 plus reference TRBV12-5 and TRBJ2-7, the full variable domain is DARVTQTPRHKVTEMGQEVTMRCQPILGHNTVFWYRQTMMQGLELLAYFRNRAPLDDSGMPKDRFSAEMPDATLATLKIQPSEPRDSAVYFCASGYMGASYEQYFGPGTRLTVT.

In its sample, this clone was seen once. The V and J genes are TRBV29-1 and TRBJ2-1, with TRBD2 matching over 11 bases. V lost 1 base to trimming and J lost 3 bases; unmatched junction nucleotides: 2. CDR1 SQVTM and CDR2 ANQGSEA come from the germline V gene. The CDR3 is 15 amino acids. The CDR3 is CSVEGLAGNYNEQFF. In nucleotides, the CDR3 is TGCAGCGTTGAAGGACTAGCGGGAAACTACAATGAGCAGTTCTTC.

The chain joins TRBV5-6 to TRBJ2-1, with 8 bases fitting TRBD2. This CDR3 comprises 12 residues. After removal of 1 base from V and 10 bases from J, the junction contained 1 base not matched to a gene. Germline CDR1 reads SGHDT; CDR2 reads YYEEEE. The CDR3 DNA reads TGTGCCAGCAGCTTGACTAGCGGCGAGCAGTTCTTC. It yields the protein CASSLTSGEQFF.

The rearrangement links TRBV9 to TRBJ1-2; D is undetermined. Looked up from germline, CDR1 is SGDLS and CDR2 is YYNGEE. There are 15 residues in the CDR3. Trimming took off 4 bases at V and 1 base at J, with 14 bases between the two ends. Here the CDR3 reads CASSPFSRSNYGYTF. Here the CDR3 DNA reads TGTGCCAGCAGCCCATTTTCCAGGAGTAACTATGGCTACACCTTC.

The chain carries TRBV6-5 and TRBJ2-5, with D hard to call. The last part of the DNA fits TRBJ2-7 better; the J call may be wrong. This CDR3 contains 14 residues. Germline V gene sequence: CDR1 MNHEY, CDR2 SVGAGI. In nucleotides, the CDR3 is TGTGCCAGCAGTCAGACATCATTCTCCTACGAGCAGTACTTC. It specifies CASSQTSFSYEQYF.

The chain is built from TRBV6-5 and TRBJ1-1, with D tentatively TRBD1 (5 bases). CDR1 and CDR2 from the germline V gene are MNHEY and SVGAGI. The CDR3 runs to 15 residues. The ends were cut back, 6 bases at V and 3 bases at J, with 17 bases in the middle. CDR3 sequence: CASRPVGGRDTEAFF. CDR3 nucleotide sequence: TGTGCCAGCAGACCAGTTGGGGGTCGAGACACTGAAGCTTTCTTT.

V gene TRBV2 combines with J gene TRBJ2-1; TRBD2 aligns across 9 bases. The junction had 11 bases not matched to a gene; V was cut back by 4 bases and J by 7 bases. CDR1 is SNHLY and CDR2 is FYNNEI in the germline V gene. The CDR3 is made up of 16 amino acids. The CDR3 here is CASSGSGRAALNEQFF. CDR3 sequence (DNA): TGTGCCAGCAGTGGTAGCGGGAGAGCCGCACTAAATGAGCAGTTCTTC.

The chain uses TRBV12-2 and TRBJ2-7. TRBV12-2 is a pseudogene. This CDR3 has 16 amino acids. CDR3 DNA: TGTGCAAGTCCCCACCATCTGGGACGGACCGGCTACGAGCAGTACTTC. The encoded protein is CASPHHLGRTGYEQYF.